These 21 T cell receptor beta chains share one sample of origin, sequenced in a study of cytomegalovirus exposure and HLA in healthy donors (TCRdb year 2017). Library creation used the immunoSEQ multiplex PCR assay. For the multiplex PCR, a mixture combining 60 forward primers for TCR Vbeta segments and 13 reverse primers for TCR Jbeta segments was used. TCRdb retrieved this table from immuneACCESS and kept in-frame rearrangements only. Not all clones are present; in checked studies, unresolved V genes account for under half, and no reason is known for the remainder. The table held for this sample gives around 100,000 clones. 6.8% of the sample belongs to the ten largest clones. The sequenced sample consisted of PBMCs. The receptors originated from a man aged 35 to 55 in good health and CMV-seropositive.

The chain employs TRBV9 and TRBJ2-3, with unresolved D. The CDR3 is 13 residues long. Per germline, CDR1 SGDLS and CDR2 YYNGEE. V gave up 0 bases and J gave up 3 bases, with 5 bases separating them. This chain's CDR3 is CASSVVPTDTQYF. The CDR3 region has the DNA TGTGCCAGCAGCGTAGTCCCGACAGATACGCAGTATTTT.

V gene TRBV28 combines with J gene TRBJ2-7; D is possibly TRBD2 (5 bases). The germline CDR1 and CDR2 sequences are MDHEN and SYDVKM. This CDR3 is built from 13 residues. The V end lost 1 base, the J end lost 2 bases, and 6 bases lay between the germline ends. The CDR3 nucleotides are TGTGCCAGCAGTTTATCGGGGACCTACGAGCAGTACTTC. Translated, it gives CASSLSGTYEQYF.

This chain links TRBV7-9 with TRBJ1-4; D is undetermined. Germline V gene lookup returns CDR1 SEHNR and CDR2 FQNEAQ (reference sequence). V lost 7 bases and J lost 2, with 14 bases in between. The CDR3 length is 15 residues. The CDR3 region has the DNA TGTGCCAGCACCCGAGTATCGGGGACTAATGAAAAACTGTTTTTT. As protein: CASTRVSGTNEKLFF.

The V gene is TRBV7-2, the J gene TRBJ1-5; 11 bases are a match to TRBD1. After removal of 2 bases from V and 6 bases from J, the junction contained 3 bases not matched to a gene. CDR1 SGHTA and CDR2 FQGNSA come from the germline V gene. The CDR3 loop spans 15 amino acids. The CDR3 protein is CASSLRGQGVQPQHF. The CDR3 DNA is TGTGCCAGCAGCTTAAGGGGACAGGGGGTTCAGCCCCAGCATTTT.

The genes are TRBV16 and TRBJ1-1; D gene unclear. Deletions cut 0 bases from V and 0 bases from J, with 5 bases between. Germline V gives CDR1 KGHSY, CDR2 FQNENV. This CDR3 contains 14 residues. The DNA of the CDR3 is TGTGCCAGCAGCCAATCGGGCATGAACACTGAAGCTTTCTTT. Amino acids: CASSQSGMNTEAFF.

J is TRBJ2-1 and V is TRBV27, with TRBD2 identical over 14 bases. V shed 6 bases and J 8 bases; nucleotides not matched to a gene: 18. In germline, CDR1 is MNHEY, CDR2 SMNVEV (reference sequence). CDR3 length: 19 residues. This CDR3 reads CASSLGIPGTSGSPHEQFF. The CDR3 DNA follows: TGTGCCAGCAGCTTAGGCATACCCGGGACTAGCGGGAGTCCCCATGAGCAGTTCTTC.

The rearrangement uses TRBV29-1 and TRBJ2-5; 7 positions agree with TRBD1. Germline V gene sequence: CDR1 SQVTM, CDR2 ANQGSEA. Losses at the gene ends were 7 bases for V and 2 bases for J; bases not matched to a gene: 4. The CDR3 runs 12 residues. In DNA, the CDR3 is TGCAGCGCCGGACAGGAACAAGAGACCCAGTACTTC. Its protein product is CSAGQEQETQYF.

The rearrangement joins TRBV6-1 to TRBJ2-7; 10 bases line up with TRBD1. Trimming took 7 bases from V and 4 from J; bases not matched to a gene: 7. Germline V CDR1 and CDR2: MNHNS, SASEGT. The CDR3 contains 14 residues. Written as DNA, the CDR3 is TGTGCCAGCACCACGGGGGACAGGGGTTACGAGCAGTACTTC. Its translation is CASTTGDRGYEQYF.

V is TRBV28 and J is TRBJ1-4, with a possible D match to TRBD1 (5 bases). The CDR3 covers 16 residues. CDR1 MDHEN and CDR2 SYDVKM come from the germline V gene. Trimming removed 6 bases at V and 0 bases at J, with 14 bases between. CDR3 region: CASSQQAGPTNEKLFF. Written as DNA, the CDR3 is TGTGCCAGCAGCCAACAGGCGGGGCCAACTAATGAAAAACTGTTTTTT.

V and J are TRBV27 and TRBJ2-1; 8 bases are shared with TRBD2. CDR1 MNHEY and CDR2 SMNVEV come from the germline V gene (reference sequence). The CDR3 totals 14 residues. The trim removed 2 bases at V and 9 bases at J, leaving 6 bases unmatched. The CDR3 protein is CASSLTGTSREQFF. The CDR3 DNA sequence: TGTGCCAGCAGTTTAACTGGGACTAGTCGTGAGCAGTTCTTC.

Points on this clone: Different DNA sequences within this sample yield the same CDR3. The genes are TRBV28 and TRBJ1-5, with no clear D. The CDR3 spans 16 residues. V was pared by 1 base and J by 4 bases, with 14 bases between. The germline V gene encodes CDR1 MDHEN and CDR2 SYDVKM. CDR3 in DNA: TGTGCCAGCAGTTTATCGGCGGGCCGAGTGAATCAGCCCCAGCATTTT. Its translation is CASSLSAGRVNQPQHF.

The chain is built from TRBV5-8 and TRBJ1-1, with TRBD1 matching 7 bases. The V segment lost 4 bases and the J segment 6 bases; nucleotides outside the gene matches: 9. Per germline, CDR1 SGHTS and CDR2 YDEGEE. The CDR3 length is 14 residues. The DNA for the CDR3 is TGTGCCAGCAGCCAAAGGGGGCCGCACGCTGAAGCTTTCTTT. It yields the protein CASSQRGPHAEAFF. Full variable domain (missing parts from reference TRBV5-8 and TRBJ1-1): EAGVTQSPTHLIKTRGQQATLRCSPISGHTSVYWYQQALGLGLQFLLWYDEGEERNRGNFPPRFSGRQFPNYSSELNVNALELEDSALYLCASSQRGPHAEAFFGQGTRLTVV.

This chain joins TRBV18 and TRBJ2-3, with 11 bases identical to TRBD2. The germline V gene has CDR1 KGHSH and CDR2 LQKENI. The CDR3 totals 18 residues. V was clipped by 5 bases and J by 3 bases; unmatched bases: 13. DNA for the CDR3: TGTGCCAGCTCATCCCTAGCGGGAGGTCCCCGGTGGACAGATACGCAGTATTTT. It is translated as CASSSLAGGPRWTDTQYF.

This chain links TRBV7-2 with TRBJ1-5, with 10 bases fitting TRBD1. Trimming took 3 bases from V and 6 from J; bases not matched to a gene: 5. The length of the CDR3 is 15 residues. Per the germline V gene, CDR1 is SGHTA and CDR2 is FQGNSA. CDR3 sequence: CASSLTGGAGQPQHF. The CDR3 DNA follows: TGTGCCAGCAGCTTGACAGGGGGCGCGGGTCAGCCCCAGCATTTT.

The V and J genes are TRBV18 and TRBJ2-7, with 9 positions matching TRBD1. The CDR3 is 13 amino acids. Germline loops: CDR1 KGHSH, CDR2 LQKENI. The J segment lost 3 bases and the V segment lost 5 bases, leaving 2 bases of the junction unmatched. CDR3 nucleotide sequence: TGTGCCAGCTCAGGGACAGGGATCTACGAGCAGTACTTC. Its translation: CASSGTGIYEQYF.

The chain links TRBV7-9 to TRBJ2-1; D possibly corresponds to TRBD2 (6 bases). This CDR3 comprises 17 residues. V shed 5 bases and J shed 0 bases, with 17 bases lying between them. Per the germline V gene, CDR1 is SEHNR and CDR2 is FQNEAQ (reference sequence). In nucleotides, the CDR3 is TGTGCCAGCAGCCCCTATACTAGCCGAAGCTCCTACAATGAGCAGTTCTTC. This sequence encodes CASSPYTSRSSYNEQFF.

For the CDR3, the DNA is TGTGCCAGCAGCTGGACTAGCGGGACCGAGCAGTACTTC. Protein sequence: CASSWTSGTEQYF. The V call is TRBV7-8, the J call TRBJ2-7, with 12 nucleotides matching TRBD2. J gave up 6 bases and V 4 bases, and 1 base lay outside the gene matches. Germline CDR1 and CDR2: SGHVS and FQNEAQ. The CDR3 is 13 amino acids.

V is TRBV10-3 and J is TRBJ2-7; a possible D gene is TRBD2 (6 bases). The CDR3 covers 17 residues. The germline gives CDR1 ENHRY, CDR2 SYGVKD. Trimming took off 2 bases at V and 6 bases at J, with 23 bases between the two ends. The CDR3 coding sequence is TGTGCCATCAGTGAGGGGTGGCGACTAGATCATCTCTGCGAGCAGTACTTC. Its translation is CAISEGWRLDHLCEQYF.

The chain recombines TRBV5-6 with TRBJ2-6; 7 bases map to TRBD2. Germline V gene lookup returns CDR1 SGHDT and CDR2 YYEEEE. This CDR3 comprises 17 residues. V shed 2 bases and J 0 bases; nucleotides not matched to a gene: 5. In DNA form, the CDR3 reads TGTGCCAGCAGCTTCCAGGGAGGGCTCTCTGGGGCCAACGTCCTGACTTTC. The encoded protein is CASSFQGGLSGANVLTF.

The gene calls are TRBV2 and TRBJ1-5; 10 nucleotides align to TRBD1. Germline V lookup: CDR1 SNHLY, CDR2 FYNNEI. The CDR3 loop spans 18 amino acids. With V trimmed by 3 bases and J by 0 bases, 8 bases remained unmatched. DNA for the CDR3: TGTGCCAGCAGTGATGGTGTGACAGGGGGCTATAGCAATCAGCCCCAGCATTTT. Its translation: CASSDGVTGGYSNQPQHF. The entire variable domain, with the rest obtained from reference TRBV2 and TRBJ1-5, is as follows: EPEVTQTPSHQVTQMGQEVILRCVPISNHLYFYWYRQILGQKVEFLVSFYNNEISEKSEIFDDQFSVERPDGSNFTLKIRSTKLEDSAMYFCASSDGVTGGYSNQPQHFGDGTRLSIL.

The genes are TRBV7-3 and TRBJ1-2; D is possibly TRBD1 (5 bases). With 0 bases removed from V and 8 bases from J, the gap between germline ends came to 10 bases. The V gene's germline CDR1 is SGHTA and CDR2 FQGTGA. The CDR3 totals 13 residues. CDR3 DNA sequence: TGTGCCAGCAGCTTAACGTCCGGGGGAGGCTACACCTTC. It codes for CASSLTSGGGYTF. Variable domain in full (rest from reference TRBV7-3 and TRBJ1-2): GAGVSQTPSNKVTEKGKYVELRCDPISGHTALYWYRQSLGQGPEFLIYFQGTGAADDSGLPNDRFFAVRPEGSVSTLKIQRTERGDSAVYLCASSLTSGGGYTFGSGTRLTVV.